These T cell receptor beta chains were read from a single sample in a study of T cell repertoires in cytomegalovirus infection. From the reads, TCRdb called clonotypes with MiXCR, one entry per CDR3 protein. The data show approximately 180,000 distinct CDR3 sequences, with 8% to 10% seen just once and about 4.2% held by the top ten. Material for sequencing was PBMCs. The receptors shown here come from a human donor in good health (CMV status not recorded). Some clones in this sample may be carry-over from other donors' samples. CDR3s include the opening cysteine and the closing phenylalanine or tryptophan. The order of the fields is V gene, clone size, D gene, J gene, CDR3 DNA, CDR3 protein. A D gene is named only where the DNA matches it firmly. Size is omitted from some rows. Given values are once, few, many or a class for expanded clones.

TRBV7-2,many,TRBD1,TRBJ2-3,TGTGCCAGCACTCGGACAGGGCGACAATTATTT,CASTRTGRQLF
TRBV28,many,.,TRBJ1-6,TGTGCCAGCACCACAGAGGACCTTAAGGAACGTTCACCCCTCCACTTT,CASTTEDLKERSPLHF
TRBV6-2/TRBV6-3,few,.,TRBJ1-2,TGTGCCAGCACCGGGGCATATGGCTACACCTTC,CASTGAYGYTF
TRBV10-1,many,.,TRBJ1-1,TGCGCCAGCAGTGAGTCTTTTGGGAACACTGAAGCTTTCTTT,CASSESFGNTEAFF
TRBV29-1,few,.,TRBJ2-5,TGCAGCGTTGTATACCAAGAGACCCAGTACTTC,CSVVYQETQYF
TRBV28,many,.,TRBJ1-1,TGTGCCAGCAGAGTGGGACCGGGGGCCCGGAACACTGAAGCTTTCTTT,CASRVGPGARNTEAFF
TRBV6-6,many,.,TRBJ1-1,TGTGCCAGCAGTTACTTTCTTAACATGAACACTGAAGCTTTCTTT,CASSYFLNMNTEAFF
TRBV29-1,.,.,TRBJ2-4,TGCAGCGTTGAAGTAGATCGGCAGACAAACATTCAGTACTTC,CSVEVDRQTNIQYF
TRBV28,many,.,TRBJ2-1,TGTGCCAGCAGTAGTGGACGGAGCTCCTACAATGAGCAGTTCTTC,CASSSGRSSYNEQFF
TRBV4-2,few,TRBD2,TRBJ2-7,TGTGCCAGCAGCCAAGAGGCTGGCGGGGGCGAGCAGTACTTC,CASSQEAGGGEQYF
TRBV28,.,TRBD1,TRBJ1-2,TGTGCCATCAGCCGCGGGACAGGGGGCAATGGCTACACCTTC,CAISRGTGGNGYTF
TRBV2,few,TRBD2,TRBJ2-7,TGTGCCAGCAAAGACCAGCGGGAGACCTGGTCCTACGAGCAGTACTTC,CASKDQRETWSYEQYF
TRBV7-2,many,TRBD1,TRBJ1-6,TGTGCCAGCACCATGCTTGTCTGGGACAGAGATTCACCCCTCCACTTT,CASTMLVWDRDSPLHF
TRBV7-9,many,TRBD2,TRBJ2-1,TGTGCCAGCAGCTTGCCCCTCACGATTAGCGGGAGAGGGAACAATGAGCAGTTCTTC,CASSLPLTISGRGNNEQFF
TRBV30,.,.,TRBJ1-4,TGTGCCTGGAGTGTCCCAGGGTCAACTAATGAAAAACTGTTTTTT,CAWSVPGSTNEKLFF
TRBV5-1,.,TRBD2,TRBJ2-1,TGCGCCAGCTGGTTTAAGGGAGGGGACAATGAGCAGTTCTTC,CASWFKGGDNEQFF
TRBV13,.,.,TRBJ2-7,TGTGCCAGCAGCTTAGGCGGACGATACGAGCAGTACTTC,CASSLGGRYEQYF
TRBV4-3,.,.,TRBJ1-2,TGCGCCAGCAGCCACATTGAGCCCTCGTACTATGGCTACACCTTC,CASSHIEPSYYGYTF
TRBV11-2,many,TRBD2,TRBJ2-1,TGTGCCAGCAGCTCCGGACTAGCGGGGGGGGAGCCGGGAGTCTTC,CASSSGLAGGEPGVF
TRBV2,many,.,TRBJ1-1,TGTGCCAGCAGTGAAGAGACAGTCGCTAGGACTGAAGCTTTCTTT,CASSEETVARTEAFF
TRBV28,few,TRBD1,TRBJ1-1,TGTGCCAGCAGTAGGGCGGACAGGGGCCCGAACACTGAAGCTTTCTTT,CASSRADRGPNTEAFF
TRBV7-2,.,TRBD1,TRBJ1-2,TGTGCCAGCAGCTTTATGGACAGGGGGCTGGGTGGCTACTACTTC,CASSFMDRGLGGYYF
TRBV7-2,few,.,TRBJ1-3,TGTGCCAGCAGAACAGGTGCTAGTGGAAACACCATATATTTT,CASRTGASGNTIYF
TRBV25-1,many,.,TRBJ1-5,TGTGCCAGCAGTGACACCGGGGCAGATCAGCCCCAGCATTTT,CASSDTGADQPQHF
TRBV19,.,.,TRBJ1-1,TGTGCCAGTAGTGGGGCCGGCAGGGAATCCACTGAAGCTTTCTTT,CASSGAGRESTEAFF
TRBV5-6,.,.,TRBJ1-1,TGTGCCAGCATTAACTTCGGGGGCATGAACACTGAAGCTTTCTTT,CASINFGGMNTEAFF
TRBV12-3/TRBV12-4,many,TRBD1,TRBJ1-5,TGTGCCAGCAGTTTCCTCTCTCTGAAGACAGGGAGCAATCAGCCCCAGCATTTT,CASSFLSLKTGSNQPQHF
TRBV6-6,.,TRBD2,TRBJ2-2,TGTGCCAGCAGTTCCCTTAGCGGGGTGAACACCGGGGAGCTGTTTTTT,CASSSLSGVNTGELFF
TRBV7-2,many,.,TRBJ1-3,TGTGCCAGCAGTTACGGACGGAGCTCTGGAAACACCATATATTTT,CASSYGRSSGNTIYF
TRBV5-1,few,.,TRBJ1-1,TGCGCCAGCAGCTTGACCCCAGGGCAGGGGAACACTGAAGCTTTCTTT,CASSLTPGQGNTEAFF
TRBV7-6,many,.,TRBJ1-1,TGTGCCAGCAGCACGGACACGAACACTGAAGCTTTCTTT,CASSTDTNTEAFF
TRBV20-1,.,.,TRBJ2-1,TGCAGTGATATCCTCGCGCGGGGAGCCTACAATGAGCAGTTCTTC,CSDILARGAYNEQFF
TRBV2,few,.,TRBJ1-4,TGTGCCAGCAGTGTACAAGGATCTGGCGAAAAACTGTTTTTT,CASSVQGSGEKLFF
TRBV10-3,many,.,TRBJ1-1,TGTGCCATCAGTGAGTCCGGAAAGCTGAACACTGAAGCTTTCTTT,CAISESGKLNTEAFF
TRBV6-2/TRBV6-3,.,.,TRBJ2-1,TGTGCCAGCAAGGAGGGGCTTCGCAGCGTTTACCGCGAGCAGTTCTTC,CASKEGLRSVYREQFF
TRBV12-3/TRBV12-4,many,TRBD1,TRBJ1-1,TGTGCCAGCAACAATGACGTGGGACAGGTGAACACTGAAGCTTTCTTT,CASNNDVGQVNTEAFF
TRBV7-2,many,.,TRBJ2-3,TGTGCCAGCAGCTCGAGGGTGACAGCGGATACGCAGTATTTT,CASSSRVTADTQYF
TRBV7-2,many,.,TRBJ2-7,TGTGCCAGCAGCTTCAGCTATACCGAGCAGTACTTC,CASSFSYTEQYF
TRBV5-4,.,TRBD1,TRBJ2-2,TGTGCCAGCAACGGACAGGGGTTGACCGGGGAGCTGTTTTTT,CASNGQGLTGELFF
TRBV28,many,TRBD1,TRBJ1-5,TGTGCCAGCAGGACACCGGGACAGGTACACTCGCCCCAGCATTTT,CASRTPGQVHSPQHF
TRBV10-3,.,TRBD1,TRBJ1-1,TGTGCCATCCAGGGGGCTTTGGACACTGAAGCTTTCTTT,CAIQGALDTEAFF
TRBV5-1,many,TRBD1,TRBJ1-5,TGCGCCAGCAGCCAAGGGACAGGCCATCAGCCCCAGCATTTT,CASSQGTGHQPQHF
TRBV7-2,many,.,TRBJ1-6,TGTGCCAGCAGCTTAGAAAGGGGAAATTCACCCCTCCACTTT,CASSLERGNSPLHF
TRBV7-2,few,TRBD2,TRBJ2-7,TGTGCCAGCAGCTTCGTGACTAGCGGCTACGAGCAGTACTTC,CASSFVTSGYEQYF
TRBV6-1,.,TRBD2,TRBJ2-4,TGTGCCACCGGGAGGGCCAAAAACATTCAGTACTTC,CATGRAKNIQYF